This is a list of T cell receptor beta chains from one sample in a study. MiXCR, applied by TCRdb to the 5' RACE reads, yields one record per CDR3 protein. The table lists tens of thousands of distinct CDR3 sequences, over 15% of them singletons. Specimen: naive CD4+ T cells sorted from blood. These receptors were taken from a female donor with breast cancer. Each CDR3 is given with its conserved first and last residue.

j_call v_call cdr3_aa
TRBJ1-1 TRBV27 CASSVLPSPNTEAFF
TRBJ2-7 TRBV5-1 CASRPGTSVTYEQYF
TRBJ1-3 TRBV7-8 CANSRRPDSGNTIYF
TRBJ1-3 TRBV6-1 CVSRAGTGGEYTIYF
TRBJ2-7 TRBV5-1 CASSLGQANSYEQYF
TRBJ2-7 TRBV5-5 CASSLNPAGSYEQYF
TRBJ2-3 TRBV7-3 CASSPLTGISTDTQYF
TRBJ2-3 TRBV28 CASSFPGIAGTYTQYF
TRBJ1-1 TRBV5-1 CASAHEGRGTEAFF
TRBJ2-3 TRBV4-1 CASSQLTSGSGTQYF
TRBJ2-4 TRBV5-1 CASSAGGGGNIQYF
TRBJ1-1 TRBV6-2/TRBV6-3 CASSLWAQGVATEAFF
TRBJ2-7 TRBV3-1 CASTLGGSSYEQYF
TRBJ2-1 TRBV7-3 CASSPGLAGNEQFF
TRBJ2-3 TRBV20-1 CSATVGGTDTQYF
TRBJ2-3 TRBV9 CASSALLSTDTQYF
TRBJ1-2 TRBV29-1 CSVLAQGAGYGYTF
TRBJ2-3 TRBV3-1 CASSQLQEGDTQYF
TRBJ2-2 TRBV3-1 CASSQGGIVSGELFF
TRBJ1-5 TRBV5-1 CASSLEVNQPQHF
TRBJ1-2 TRBV27 CATGRQGGYGYTF
TRBJ2-3 TRBV5-1 CASSLEGQGVGTDTQYF
TRBJ1-1 TRBV3-1 CASSLRGDTEAFF
TRBJ2-1 TRBV5-1 CASSASRGGNNEQFF
TRBJ1-2 TRBV4-1 CASSQTGQGPGYTF
TRBJ2-7 TRBV28 CASKRWGRYEQYF
TRBJ2-3 TRBV9 CASSVRSGYSTDTQYF
TRBJ2-5 TRBV5-1 CASSSSSPGETQYF
TRBJ2-5 TRBV5-1 CASSLVETQYF
TRBJ2-1 TRBV7-3 CASSRIAGSYNEQFF
TRBJ2-2 TRBV7-8 CASSSPPLGELFF
TRBJ2-1 TRBV6-5 CASSRGTSGRAYNEQFF
TRBJ2-7 TRBV4-2 CAISQVGAGLYEQYF
TRBJ2-5 TRBV29-1 CSVATGTKETQYF
TRBJ2-2 TRBV5-1 CASTLSGTANTGELFF
TRBJ2-1 TRBV20-1 CSARTLPNEQFF
TRBJ1-2 TRBV7-3 CASSLTRDSTYGYTF
TRBJ2-1 TRBV7-2 CASSTYLQGANEQFF
TRBJ2-2 TRBV5-1 CASSLELRETGELFF
TRBJ2-7 TRBV29-1 CSAFTGREQYF
TRBJ2-3 TRBV6-1 CASSEKGWASGTTDTQYF
TRBJ2-3 TRBV20-1 CSARGRTSGSFRPTDTQYF
TRBJ2-1 TRBV7-9 CASQGRGGGNEQFF
TRBJ1-2 TRBV5-1 CASSGSGTGDVGYTF
TRBJ2-2 TRBV7-6 CSSAVGASFTGELFF
TRBJ1-2 TRBV6-1 CASTFLDIRYGYTF
TRBJ2-5 TRBV3-1 CASSQNVGTQYF
TRBJ2-3 TRBV24-1 CATQDRISSTDTQYF
TRBJ2-1 TRBV27 CASGLPPGQTYNEQFF